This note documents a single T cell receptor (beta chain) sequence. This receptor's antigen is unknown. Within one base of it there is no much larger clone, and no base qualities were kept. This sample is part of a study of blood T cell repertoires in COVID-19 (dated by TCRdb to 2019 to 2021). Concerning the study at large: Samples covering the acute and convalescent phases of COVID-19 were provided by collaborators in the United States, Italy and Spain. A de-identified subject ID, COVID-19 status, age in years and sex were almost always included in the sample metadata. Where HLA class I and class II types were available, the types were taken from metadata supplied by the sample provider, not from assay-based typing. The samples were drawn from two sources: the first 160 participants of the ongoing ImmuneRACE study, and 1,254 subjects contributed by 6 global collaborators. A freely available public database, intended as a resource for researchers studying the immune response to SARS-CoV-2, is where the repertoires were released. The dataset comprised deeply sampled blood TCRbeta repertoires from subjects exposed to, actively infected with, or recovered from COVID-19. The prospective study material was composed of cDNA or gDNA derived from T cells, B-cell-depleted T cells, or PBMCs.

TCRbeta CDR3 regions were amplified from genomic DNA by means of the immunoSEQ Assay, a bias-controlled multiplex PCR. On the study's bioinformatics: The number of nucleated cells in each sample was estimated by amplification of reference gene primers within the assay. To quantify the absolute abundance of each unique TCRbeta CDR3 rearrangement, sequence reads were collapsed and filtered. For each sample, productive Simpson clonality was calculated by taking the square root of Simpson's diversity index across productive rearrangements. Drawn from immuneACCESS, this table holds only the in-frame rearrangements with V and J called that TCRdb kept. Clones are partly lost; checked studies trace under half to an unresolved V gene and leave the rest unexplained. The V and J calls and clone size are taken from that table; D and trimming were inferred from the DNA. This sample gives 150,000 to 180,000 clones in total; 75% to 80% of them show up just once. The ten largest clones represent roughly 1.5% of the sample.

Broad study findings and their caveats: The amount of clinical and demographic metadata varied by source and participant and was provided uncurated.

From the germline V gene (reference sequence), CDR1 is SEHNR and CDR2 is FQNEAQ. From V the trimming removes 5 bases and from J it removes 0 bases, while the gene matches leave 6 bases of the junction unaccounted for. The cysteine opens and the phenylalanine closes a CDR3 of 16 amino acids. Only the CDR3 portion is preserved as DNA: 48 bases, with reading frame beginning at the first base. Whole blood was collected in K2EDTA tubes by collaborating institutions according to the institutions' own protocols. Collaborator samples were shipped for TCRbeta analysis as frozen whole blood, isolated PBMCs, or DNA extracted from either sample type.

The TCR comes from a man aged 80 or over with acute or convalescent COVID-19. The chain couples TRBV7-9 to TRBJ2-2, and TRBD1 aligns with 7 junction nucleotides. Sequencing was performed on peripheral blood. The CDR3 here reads CASSNRQGANTGELFF. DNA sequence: TGTGCCAGCAGCAACCGACAGGGTGCGAACACCGGGGAGCTGTTTTTT.